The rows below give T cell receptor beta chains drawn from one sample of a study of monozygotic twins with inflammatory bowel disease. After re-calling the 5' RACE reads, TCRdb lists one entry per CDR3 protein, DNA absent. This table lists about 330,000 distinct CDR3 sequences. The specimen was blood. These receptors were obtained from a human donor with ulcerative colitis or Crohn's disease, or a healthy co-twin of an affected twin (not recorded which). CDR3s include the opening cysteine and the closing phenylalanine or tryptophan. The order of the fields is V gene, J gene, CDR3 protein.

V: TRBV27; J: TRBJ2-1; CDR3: CASSLSGLAGGGSYNEQFF
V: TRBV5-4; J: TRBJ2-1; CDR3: CASSSGLAGGDEQFF
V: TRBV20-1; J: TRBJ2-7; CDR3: CSARSWGGFYEQYF
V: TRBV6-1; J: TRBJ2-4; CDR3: CASKRGLAKNIQYF
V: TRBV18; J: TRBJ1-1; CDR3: CASSREPNTEAFF
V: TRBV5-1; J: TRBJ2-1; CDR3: CASSWTGQGRTYNEQFF
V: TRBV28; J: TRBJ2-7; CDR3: CASSSPDLLAYEQYF
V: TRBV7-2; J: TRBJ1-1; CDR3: CASSKQGKTFF
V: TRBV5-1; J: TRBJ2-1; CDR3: CASRRGSLSYNEQFF
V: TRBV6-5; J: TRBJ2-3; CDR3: CASSSRVYADTQYF
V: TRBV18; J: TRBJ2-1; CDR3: CASSGSSSGGANEQFF
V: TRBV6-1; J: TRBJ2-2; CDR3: CASSGVTGELFF
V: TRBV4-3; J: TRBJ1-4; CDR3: CASSQDFRATNEKLFF
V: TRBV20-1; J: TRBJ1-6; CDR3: CSGVRDIGNSPLHF
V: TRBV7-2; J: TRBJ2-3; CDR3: CASSSPPRGHTDTQYF